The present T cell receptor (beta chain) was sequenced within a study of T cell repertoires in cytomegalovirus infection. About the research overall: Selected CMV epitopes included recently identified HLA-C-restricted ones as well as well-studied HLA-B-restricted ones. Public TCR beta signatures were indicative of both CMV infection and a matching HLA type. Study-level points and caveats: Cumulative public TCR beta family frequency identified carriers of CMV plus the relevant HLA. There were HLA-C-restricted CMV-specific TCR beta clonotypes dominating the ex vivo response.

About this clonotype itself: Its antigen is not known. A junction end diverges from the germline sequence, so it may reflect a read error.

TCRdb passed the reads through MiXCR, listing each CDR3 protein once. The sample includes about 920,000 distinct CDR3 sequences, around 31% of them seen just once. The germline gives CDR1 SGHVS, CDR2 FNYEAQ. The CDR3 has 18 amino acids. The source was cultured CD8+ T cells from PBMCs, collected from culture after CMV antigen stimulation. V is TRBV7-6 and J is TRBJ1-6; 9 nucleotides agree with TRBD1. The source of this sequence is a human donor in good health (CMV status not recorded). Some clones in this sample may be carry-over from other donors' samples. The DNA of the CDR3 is TGTGTCAGCAGCCTGGGACAGGGTCTGTTGTCCTATAATTCACCTCTCCACTTT. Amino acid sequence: CVSSLGQGLLSYNSPLHF.